The 9 T cell receptor beta chains listed next were all sequenced from one sample in a study of Graves' ophthalmopathy and Graves' hyperthyroidism (dated by TCRdb to 2017 to 2018). TCRdb lists the instrument as Illumina HiSeq 2000. TCR beta CDR3 regions were amplified from RNA transcripts for repertoire sequencing. A first-round RT-PCR used HTBI primers with the Qiagen OneStep RT-PCR kit, followed by a second-round multiplex PCR, size selection and purification. The public reads were run again by TCRdb, first through fastp at Q25 and then through MiXCR, and only productive beta chains were kept. Rows merge per CDR3 protein into single entries with the most common DNA and genes. Recorded for this sample are almost 750,000 distinct CDR3 sequences; 35% to 50% of them occurred a single time. The ten largest clones capture roughly 46% of the sample. The sample taken for sequencing was peripheral blood. These receptors originate from an adult man with Graves' ophthalmopathy.

This clonotype was seen many times. V gene TRBV2 combines with J gene TRBJ2-5; D is unresolved. V dropped 6 bases and J dropped 4 bases, with 9 bases sitting between them. The length of the CDR3 is 12 residues. CDR1 SNHLY and CDR2 FYNNEI come from the germline V gene. The chain's CDR3 is CASRPNRETQYF. The CDR3 coding sequence is TGTGCCAGCAGGCCGAACAGAGAGACCCAGTACTTC. Full variable domain (missing parts from reference TRBV2 and TRBJ2-5): EPEVTQTPSHQVTQMGQEVILRCVPISNHLYFYWYRQILGQKVEFLVSFYNNEISEKSEIFDDQFSVERPDGSNFTLKIRSTKLEDSAMYFCASRPNRETQYFGPGTRLLVL.

The chain has TRBV4-1 and TRBJ1-1, with 8 bases lining up with TRBD1. Germline trimming cut 3 bases from V and 3 bases from J; bases unmatched to any gene: 3. The CDR3 has 14 amino acids. The germline V gene encodes CDR1 MGHRA and CDR2 YSYEKL. CDR3 protein: CASSQGQAYTEAFF. The DNA of the CDR3 is TGCGCCAGCAGCCAGGGACAGGCCTACACTGAAGCTTTCTTT.

This clonotype was counted a few times. V and J are TRBV9 and TRBJ1-1, with 9 bases that match TRBD1. Germline values: CDR1 SGDLS, CDR2 YYNGEE. V was clipped by 4 bases and J by 4 bases; unmatched bases: 5. CDR3 length: 14 amino acids. CDR3 loop: CASSPGTGLTEAFF. The CDR3, as DNA: TGTGCCAGCAGCCCAGGGACAGGGCTCACTGAAGCTTTCTTT.

V and J are TRBV7-9 and TRBJ2-5; possibly TRBD2 for D (6 bases). The ends were cut back, 0 bases at V and 6 bases at J, with 17 bases in the middle. Germline assignment: CDR1 SEHNR and CDR2 FQNEAQ (reference sequence). The length of the CDR3 is 16 residues. The CDR3 DNA reads as TGTGCCAGCAGCTTAGCCCTCGGGACTCCAGACAAGACCCAGTACTTC. Its translation: CASSLALGTPDKTQYF.

This clonotype was recorded a few times. The rearrangement joins TRBV29-1 to TRBJ2-7, with TRBD2 matching over 10 bases. In germline, CDR1 is SQVTM, CDR2 ANQGSEA. V shed 5 bases and J 3 bases; nucleotides not matched to a gene: 7. The CDR3 covers 14 residues. The CDR3 loop reads CSVLSLAGVYEQYF. The CDR3 DNA reads as TGCAGCGTTCTCTCCCTAGCGGGGGTCTACGAGCAGTACTTC.

On this clonotype itself: This may stem from a read error, because a much larger clone lies one nucleotide away. The chain uses TRBV20-1 and TRBJ2-5; 8 bases agree with TRBD2. Germline assignment: CDR1 DFQATT and CDR2 SNEGSKA (reference sequence). CDR3 length: 14 amino acids. V shed 3 bases and J 7 bases; nucleotides not matched to a gene: 10. The CDR3 sequence is CSASSPREGGTQYF. The CDR3 DNA reads TGCAGTGCTAGTTCCCCTCGGGAGGGGGGGACCCAGTACTTC.

The chain couples TRBV14 to TRBJ2-7; 12 nucleotides agree with TRBD2. This CDR3 spans 18 amino acids. Germline CDR1 and CDR2: SGHDN and FVKESK. The trim removed 7 bases at V and 3 bases at J, leaving 16 bases unmatched. The chain's CDR3 is CASTPRTSGANQYYEQYF. CDR3 coding DNA: TGTGCCAGCACCCCGCGGACTAGCGGGGCCAATCAGTACTACGAGCAGTACTTC.

This clonotype was seen only a few times. This chain joins TRBV24-1 and TRBJ1-5, with 9 positions matching TRBD1. CDR1 and CDR2 (germline): KGHDR, SFDVKD. The CDR3 runs to 15 residues. Unmatched junction bases numbered 7, after V lost 11 bases and J lost 0 bases. CDR3 region: CASRAQGASNQPQHF. As DNA, the CDR3 is TGTGCCAGCCGAGCACAGGGGGCTAGCAATCAGCCCCAGCATTTT.

This clonotype was counted only a few times. This chain joins TRBV6-5 and TRBJ2-7, with TRBD2 matching over 10 bases. Germline V gene data show CDR1 as MNHEY and CDR2 as SVGAGI. V was clipped by 7 bases and J by 4 bases; unmatched bases: 13. The CDR3 extends over 16 amino acids. This CDR3 is CASTLVSGRLGYEQYF. The CDR3 DNA reads TGTGCCAGCACCCTGGTTAGCGGGAGGCTAGGATACGAGCAGTACTTC.